The 27 T cell receptor beta chains below all came from one sample that was sequenced in a study of OX40 agonist ivuxolimab in advanced cancers. Produced via immunoSEQ multiplex PCR; TCRdb's table is partial and in-frame only. The sample records 50,000 to 70,000 clones, about nine tenths being singletons. Sequencing was performed on CD4+ or CD8+ T cells sorted from blood, taken in a trial of the OX40 agonist ivuxolimab. These receptors all come from an adult with an advanced solid tumor such as melanoma, head and neck, liver or kidney cancer.

The chain couples TRBV6-5 to TRBJ1-2; 7 bases are shared with TRBD1. CDR3 size: 12 residues. V shed 8 bases and J 4 bases; nucleotides not matched to a gene: 4. CDR1 is MNHEY, CDR2 SVGAGI, per germline. The CDR3 protein is CASLAGGYGYTF. CDR3 nucleotide sequence: TGTGCCAGCCTAGCAGGGGGCTATGGCTACACCTTC.

The chain employs TRBV30 and TRBJ2-1; no clear D gene. Trimming removed 0 bases at V and 9 bases at J, with 9 bases between. This CDR3 comprises 12 residues. The V gene's germline CDR1 is GTSNPN and CDR2 SVGIG (reference sequence). For the CDR3, the DNA is TGTGCCTGGAGTGTATGGTCACTTGAGCAGTTCTTC. Amino acids: CAWSVWSLEQFF.

The chain links TRBV5-3 to TRBJ1-1; no clear D gene. TRBV5-3 is an open reading frame, and its role is uncertain. Deletions cut 4 bases from V and 0 bases from J, with 13 bases between. The CDR3 length is 15 residues. Here the CDR3 reads CARSGIEIMNTEAFF. CDR3 bases: TGTGCCAGAAGCGGAATCGAAATTATGAACACTGAAGCTTTCTTT.

This chain joins TRBV5-1 and TRBJ1-5, with D possibly matching TRBD1 (5 bases). Germline V gene data show CDR1 as SGHRS and CDR2 as YFSETQ. Trimming took off 2 bases at V and 7 bases at J, with 16 bases between the two ends. The length of the CDR3 is 15 residues. The CDR3 sequence is CASSFAGGEGQPQHF. The CDR3 region has the DNA TGCGCCAGCAGCTTCGCTGGGGGGGAGGGACAGCCCCAGCATTTT.

V is TRBV13 and J is TRBJ2-1; TRBD2 matches 13 bases. Germline V gene lookup returns CDR1 PRHDT and CDR2 FYEKMQ (reference sequence). Trimming removed 4 bases from V and 9 bases from J; junction bases left unmatched: 12. This CDR3 comprises 17 residues. The CDR3 nucleotides are TGTGCCAGCAGCTCGTACCCCAACGGACTAGCGGGAGTTGAGCAGTTCTTC. It specifies CASSSYPNGLAGVEQFF. The full variable domain, completed using reference TRBV13 and TRBJ2-1, is AAGVIQSPRHLIKEKRETATLKCYPIPRHDTVYWYQQGPGQDPQFLISFYEKMQSDKGSIPDRFSAQQFSDYHSELNMSSLELGDSALYFCASSSYPNGLAGVEQFFGPGTRLTVL.

The gene calls are TRBV5-1 and TRBJ2-3; possibly TRBD2 for D (5 bases). V lost 9 bases and J lost 1, with 15 bases in between. Germline V gene sequence: CDR1 SGHRS, CDR2 YFSETQ. The CDR3 totals 14 residues. The DNA of the CDR3 is TGCGCCACGGGGATTAATGAAGGCACAGATACGCAGTATTTT. This encodes CATGINEGTDTQYF.

The chain combines TRBV9 with TRBJ2-3; 9 nucleotides agree with TRBD2. Germline trimming cut 7 bases from V and 3 bases from J; bases unmatched to any gene: 6. In germline, CDR1 is SGDLS, CDR2 YYNGEE. There are 14 residues in the CDR3. The CDR3 DNA sequence: TGTGCCAGCGGTAGCGGGAGTAGAACAGATACGCAGTATTTT. It is translated as CASGSGSRTDTQYF.

This rearrangement joins TRBV5-1 to TRBJ2-2; weak D call: TRBD1 (6 bases). Trimming took off 4 bases at V and 2 bases at J, with 12 bases between the two ends. The CDR3 sequence is 15 residues long. The V gene's germline CDR1 is SGHRS and CDR2 YFSETQ. The CDR3 here is CASSIQGDNTGELFF. The DNA of the CDR3 is TGCGCCAGCAGCATACAGGGAGATAACACCGGGGAGCTGTTTTTT.

The CDR3 here is CASNEPQGNQPQHF. CDR3 nucleotide sequence: TGTGCCAGCAATGAACCACAGGGGAATCAGCCCCAGCATTTT. This chain links TRBV6-5 with TRBJ1-5; 7 bases match TRBD1. The length of the CDR3 is 14 residues. From germline, CDR1 is MNHEY and CDR2 SVGAGI. V lost 7 bases to trimming and J lost 4 bases; unmatched junction nucleotides: 7.

The chain couples TRBV11-2 to TRBJ2-3; D ambiguous. V gave up 0 bases and J gave up 4 bases, with 8 bases separating them. Per the germline V gene, CDR1 is SGHAT and CDR2 is FQNNGV. The CDR3 contains 14 residues. As DNA, the CDR3 is TGTGCCAGCAGCTTAGAGCGCATCGCAGATACGCAGTATTTT. Amino acid sequence: CASSLERIADTQYF.

The chain couples TRBV5-1 to TRBJ2-5, with D perhaps matching TRBD1 or TRBD2 (7 bases each). V gave up 0 bases and J gave up 4 bases, with 16 bases separating them. The CDR3 contains 16 residues. The germline V gene has CDR1 SGHRS and CDR2 YFSETQ. CDR3 protein: CASSLGQTGRGETQYF. DNA of the CDR3: TGCGCCAGCAGCTTGGGCCAGACAGGGAGGGGAGAGACCCAGTACTTC. The variable domain in full, completed from reference TRBV5-1 and TRBJ2-5, reads KAGVTQTPRYLIKTRGQQVTLSCSPISGHRSVSWYQQTPGQGLQFLFEYFSETQRNKGNFPGRFSGRQFSNSRSEMNVSTLELGDSALYLCASSLGQTGRGETQYFGPGTRLLVL.

This chain joins TRBV4-2 and TRBJ2-5, with TRBD2 matching over 8 bases. Germline CDR1 reads LGHNA; CDR2 reads YNFKEQ. V lost 2 bases to trimming and J lost 4 bases; unmatched junction nucleotides: 15. CDR3 size: 18 residues. The CDR3 here is CASSQQPGTSLIGETQYF. Written as DNA, the CDR3 is TGTGCCAGCAGCCAACAACCCGGGACTAGTCTCATTGGAGAGACCCAGTACTTC.

This chain connects TRBV11-3 to TRBJ2-3, with TRBD1 identical over 11 bases. The CDR3 runs to 15 residues. Germline CDR1 is SGHNT and CDR2 is YENEEA. V trimming: 4 bases; J trimming: 5 bases; junction bases outside the gene matches: 5. Here the CDR3 reads CASSYGQGAGDTQYF. The CDR3 nucleotides read TGTGCCAGCAGCTACGGACAGGGGGCAGGAGATACGCAGTATTTT.

To note about this clone: An end of the junction differs from the germline gene, which may be a read error. The chain is built from TRBV7-9 and TRBJ2-7; TRBD2 aligns across 8 bases. The CDR3 sequence is 13 residues long. Germline-derived CDR1 and CDR2 are SEHNR and FQNEAQ (reference sequence). The CDR3 here is CVTPSGRSHEQYF. Written as DNA, the CDR3 is TGCGTCACCCCCAGCGGGAGATCTCACGAGCAGTACTTC.

The J gene is TRBJ1-2, the V gene TRBV6-1; 8 nucleotides align to TRBD1. This CDR3 region has 17 residues. CDR1 and CDR2 from the germline V gene are MNHNS and SASEGT. The trim removed 2 bases at V and 1 base at J, leaving 9 bases unmatched. CDR3 residues: CASSERLGQGGNYGYTF. In nucleotides, the CDR3 is TGTGCCAGCAGTGAAAGACTCGGACAGGGAGGTAACTATGGCTACACCTTC.

This chain joins TRBV28 and TRBJ2-3; 8 bases are a match to TRBD2. Germline CDR1 MDHEN, CDR2 SYDVKM. The length of the CDR3 is 13 residues. With V trimmed by 6 bases and J by 6 bases, 5 bases remained unmatched. CDR3 DNA sequence: TGTGCCAGCAGCCGTCCGGGGGGGGATACGCAGTATTTT. It codes for CASSRPGGDTQYF.

This chain connects TRBV10-2 to TRBJ2-5, with D uncertain. The CDR3 consists of 12 residues. Trimming removed 10 bases at V and 7 bases at J, with 16 bases between. Germline CDR1 is WSHSY and CDR2 is SAAADI. The chain's CDR3 is CATLRASGTQYF. The CDR3 DNA follows: TGCGCCACCCTTCGGGCCTCGGGGACCCAGTACTTC.

The chain is built from TRBV30 and TRBJ1-1; no firm D call. V lost 5 bases to trimming and J lost 4 bases, with 17 bases between them. Per germline, CDR1 GTSNPN and CDR2 SVGIG (reference sequence). The CDR3 length is 14 residues. In nucleotides, the CDR3 is TGTGCCTGGTATCCGGACTCAGTGAGCACTGAAGCTTTCTTT. As protein: CAWYPDSVSTEAFF.

This rearrangement joins TRBV15 to TRBJ2-5, with 8 nucleotides matching TRBD1. V was clipped by 1 base and J by 5 bases; unmatched bases: 9. This CDR3 has 16 residues. The germline gives CDR1 LNHNV, CDR2 YYDKDF (reference sequence). The CDR3 sequence: CATSRARQGRVETQYF. CDR3 nucleotide sequence: TGTGCCACCAGCAGAGCTCGACAGGGGCGGGTGGAGACCCAGTACTTC. Drawing the rest from reference TRBV15 and TRBJ2-5, the complete variable domain is DAMVIQNPRYQVTQFGKPVTLSCSQTLNHNVMYWYQQKSSQAPKLLFHYYDKDFNNEADTPDNFQSRRPNTSFCFLDIRSPGLGDTAMYLCATSRARQGRVETQYFGPGTRLLVL.

The chain's CDR3 is CASSTRDGLTQYF. CDR3 DNA: TGCGCCAGCAGCACCCGGGACGGCCTTACGCAGTATTTT. The chain uses TRBV5-1 and TRBJ2-3; either TRBD1 or TRBD2 may supply D (5 bases each). CDR1 SGHRS and CDR2 YFSETQ come from the germline V gene. The CDR3 loop spans 13 amino acids. V gave up 4 bases and J gave up 8 bases, with 14 bases separating them.

This clone was detected a few times. The V gene is TRBV6-1, the J gene TRBJ2-5; TRBD1 is a possible D gene (6 bases). The CDR3 consists of 13 residues. Per germline, CDR1 MNHNS and CDR2 SASEGT. V gave up 3 bases and J gave up 5 bases, with 10 bases separating them. The DNA of the CDR3 is TGTGCCAGCAGTGAGACAGGCGGTGAGACCCAGTACTTC. Translating it yields CASSETGGETQYF.

The chain has TRBV5-4 and TRBJ1-4; possible D gene TRBD1, 5 bases. This CDR3 is 16 amino acids long. Looked up from germline, CDR1 is SGHNT and CDR2 is YYREEE (reference sequence). V lost 3 bases to trimming and J lost 5 bases, with 17 bases between them. The CDR3 spells CASSSIGQGGNEKLFF. DNA of the CDR3: TGTGCCAGCAGCTCTATAGGGCAGGGAGGCAATGAAAAACTGTTTTTT.

V usage is TRBV19 and J usage is TRBJ2-2; D gene unclear. Between the trimmed V and J ends, which lost 2 bases and 7 bases, there was a span of 8 bases. Germline assignment: CDR1 LNHDA and CDR2 SQIVND (reference sequence). The CDR3 consists of 13 residues. The CDR3 DNA sequence: TGTGCCAGTAGTATAAGAAGGGACGGGGAGCTGTTTTTT. It encodes CASSIRRDGELFF.

V is TRBV27 and J is TRBJ2-5; 12 nucleotides align to TRBD2. The CDR3 consists of 18 residues. The V gene's germline CDR1 is MNHEY and CDR2 SMNVEV (reference sequence). J lost 4 bases, V lost 1 base, and 10 bases had no gene match. The DNA for the CDR3 is TGTGCCAGCAGTTTATACCCTAAAGGACTAGCGGGAACAGAGACCCAGTACTTC. Amino acids: CASSLYPKGLAGTETQYF.

The chain employs TRBV27 and TRBJ1-1; D is unclear. Germline V lookup: CDR1 MNHEY, CDR2 SMNVEV (reference sequence). This CDR3 is 13 amino acids long. Trimming took off 4 bases at V and 0 bases at J, with 6 bases between the two ends. CDR3 nucleotides: TGTGCCAGCAGTTCCGAGGTGAACACTGAAGCTTTCTTT. This sequence encodes CASSSEVNTEAFF.

The chain employs TRBV4-2 and TRBJ2-3, with 11 bases fitting TRBD2. V gave up 4 bases and J gave up 4 bases; unmatched junction bases: 4. The V gene's germline CDR1 is LGHNA and CDR2 YNFKEQ. CDR3 length: 15 residues. CDR3 residues: CASSPLAGEADTQYF. CDR3 nucleotide sequence: TGTGCCAGCAGCCCACTAGCGGGAGAGGCAGATACGCAGTATTTT.

The chain carries TRBV11-2 and TRBJ1-3; TRBD1 agrees at 8 bases. Germline CDR1 is SGHAT and CDR2 is FQNNGV. The J segment lost 3 bases and the V segment lost 1 base, leaving 5 bases of the junction unmatched. The CDR3 is 16 residues long. As DNA, the CDR3 is TGTGCCAGCAGCTTAGTTGCAGGGGGCCGTGGAAACACCATATATTTT. Its protein product is CASSLVAGGRGNTIYF.